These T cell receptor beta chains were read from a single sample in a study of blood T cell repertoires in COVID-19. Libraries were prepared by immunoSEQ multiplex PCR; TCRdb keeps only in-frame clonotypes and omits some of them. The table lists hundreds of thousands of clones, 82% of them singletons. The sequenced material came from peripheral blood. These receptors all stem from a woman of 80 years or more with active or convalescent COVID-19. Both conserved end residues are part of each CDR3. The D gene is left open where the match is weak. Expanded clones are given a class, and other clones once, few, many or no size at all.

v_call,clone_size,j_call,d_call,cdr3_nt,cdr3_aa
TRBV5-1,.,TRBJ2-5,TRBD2,TGCGCCAGCAGCCAAGCACTAGCGGGAGGGTCAGAGACCCAGTACTTC,CASSQALAGGSETQYF
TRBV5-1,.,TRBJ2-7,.,TGCGCCAGCAGCTTGGATACGCGGACAGCAGAGAACTTC,CASSLDTRTAENF
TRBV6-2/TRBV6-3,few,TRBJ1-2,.,TGTGCCAGCAGTTACTCCGACAGGAACTATGGCTACACCTTC,CASSYSDRNYGYTF
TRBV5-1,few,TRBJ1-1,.,TGCGCCAGCAGCTTTGGAGGCTTGAACACTGAAGCTTTCTTT,CASSFGGLNTEAFF
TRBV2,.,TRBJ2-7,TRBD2,TGTGCCAGCAGTGTACGGGGGGGAGGGTACGAGCAGTACTTC,CASSVRGGGYEQYF
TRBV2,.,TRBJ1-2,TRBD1,TGTGCCAGCAGGTACCAGGGGGTAGGAGGCTACACCTTC,CASRYQGVGGYTF
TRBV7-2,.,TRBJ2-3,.,TGTGCCAGCAGCTCTTACACAGATACGCAGTATTTT,CASSSYTDTQYF
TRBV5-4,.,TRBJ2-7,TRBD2,TGTGCCAGCAGCTTGGGGGTAGCGGGTAACTCCTACGAGCAGTACTTC,CASSLGVAGNSYEQYF
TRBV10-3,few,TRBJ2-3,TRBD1,TGTGCCAGTTCCGGGACAGGGACAACAGATACGCAGTATTTT,CASSGTGTTDTQYF
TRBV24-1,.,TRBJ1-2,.,TGTGCCACCAGTGCCTTGACAGGACCAAACTATGGCTACACCTTC,CATSALTGPNYGYTF
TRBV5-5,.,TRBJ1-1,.,TGTGCCAGCAGCCCGGGAGGAGGGCGGGGGTTTGTGAACACTGAAGCTTTCTTT,CASSPGGGRGFVNTEAFF
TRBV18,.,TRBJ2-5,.,TGTGCCAGCTCACGAACTGACAGCCAAGAGACCCAGTACTTC,CASSRTDSQETQYF
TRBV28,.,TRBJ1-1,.,TGTGCCAGCAGCCCGGGAGGGGTGAACACTGAAGCTTTCTTT,CASSPGGVNTEAFF
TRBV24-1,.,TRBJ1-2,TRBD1,TGTGCCACCAGTGATCGACAGGGACACTATGGCTACACCTTC,CATSDRQGHYGYTF
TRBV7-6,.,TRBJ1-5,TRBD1,TGTGCCAGCAGCCACCCGACCAAGATTCGGGACAGGGGTTATAGCAATCAGCCCCAGCATTTT,CASSHPTKIRDRGYSNQPQHF
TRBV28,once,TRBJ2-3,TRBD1,TGTGCCAGCAGGGCAGGGGGCGGTTCGGATACGCAGTATTTT,CASRAGGGSDTQYF
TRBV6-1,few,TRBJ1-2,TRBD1,TGTGCCAGCAGTGAGAGACAGGGGGCGCGAGGCTACACCTTC,CASSERQGARGYTF
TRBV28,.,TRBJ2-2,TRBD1,TGTGCCAGCAGTAGACAGGGTGTCCCCGGGGAGCTGTTTTTT,CASSRQGVPGELFF
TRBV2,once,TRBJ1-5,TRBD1,TGTGCCAGCAGTGATTGGGACAGGGCTCAGCCCCAGCATTTT,CASSDWDRAQPQHF
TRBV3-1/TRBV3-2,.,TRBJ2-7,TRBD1,TGTGCCAGCAGCCAGGAGGACAGGGGTGCCTACGAGCAGTACTTC,CASSQEDRGAYEQYF
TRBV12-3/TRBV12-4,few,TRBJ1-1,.,TGTGCCAGCAGTCTAACAGCGGGCACTGAAGCTTTCTTT,CASSLTAGTEAFF
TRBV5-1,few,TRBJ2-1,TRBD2,TGCGCCAGCCAAGCGGGGGGAACCTACAATGAGCAGTTCTTC,CASQAGGTYNEQFF
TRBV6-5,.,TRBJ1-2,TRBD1,TGTGCCAGCAGTTACTCGAGACAGGGGGAGGCTGGCTACACCTTC,CASSYSRQGEAGYTF
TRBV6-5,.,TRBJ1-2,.,TGTGCCAGCAGTTACGGGGCAGGGTCGGGTGGCTACACCTTC,CASSYGAGSGGYTF
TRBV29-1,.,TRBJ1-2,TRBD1,TGCAGCGCCTGGACAGGGGGGATCAGAAATGGCTACACCTTC,CSAWTGGIRNGYTF
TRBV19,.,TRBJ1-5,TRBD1,TGTGCCACCTCGGACAGGGGAGGGTTAGGCAATCAGCCCCAGCATTTT,CATSDRGGLGNQPQHF
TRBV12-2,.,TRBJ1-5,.,TGTGCAAGTCGCCCTTTGGTGGGCACTCATCAGCCCCAGCATTTT,CASRPLVGTHQPQHF
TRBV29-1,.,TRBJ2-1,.,TGCAGCGTTGAAAGCGCTTACAATGAGCAGTTCTTC,CSVESAYNEQFF
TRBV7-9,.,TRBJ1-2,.,TGTGCCAGCAGGCCCGGCCAGAGGGGCTACACCTTC,CASRPGQRGYTF
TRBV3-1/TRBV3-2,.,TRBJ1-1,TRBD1,TGTGCCAGCAGCCAAGCAGGGGGGACTGAAGCTTTCTTT,CASSQAGGTEAFF
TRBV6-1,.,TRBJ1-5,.,TGTGCCAGCAGTGACCGCTCCGGGTCCCTAGGACCCCAGCATTTT,CASSDRSGSLGPQHF
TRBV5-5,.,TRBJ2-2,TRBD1,TGTGCCAGCAGCCTTGGACAGGGGGCACACACCGGGGAGCTGTTTTTT,CASSLGQGAHTGELFF
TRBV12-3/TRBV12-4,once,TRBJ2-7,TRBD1,TGTGCCAGCGGGACAGGGGGCAACGAGCAGTACTTC,CASGTGGNEQYF
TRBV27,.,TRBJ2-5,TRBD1,TGTGCCAGTGCAGGGGGCAGGAGAGAGACCCAGTACTTC,CASAGGRRETQYF
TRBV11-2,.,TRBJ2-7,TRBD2,TGTGCCAGCAGCTTTAGCGGGGGGTCCGACTACGAGCAGTACTTC,CASSFSGGSDYEQYF
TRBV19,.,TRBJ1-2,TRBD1,TGTGCCAGTAGCTCTCTCCGACAGGGTTCCCCCGGGGTTGGCTACACCTTC,CASSSLRQGSPGVGYTF
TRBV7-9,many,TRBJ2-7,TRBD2,TGTGCCAGCAGCTCGGGAGGACTAGCGGGAGACGAGCAGTACTTC,CASSSGGLAGDEQYF
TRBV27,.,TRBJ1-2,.,TGTGCCAGCAGGGCCCTCGGGGTGGGAACAAACTATGGCTACACCTTC,CASRALGVGTNYGYTF
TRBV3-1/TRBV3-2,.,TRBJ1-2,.,TGTGCCAGCAGCCAACTCAACTATGGCTACACCTTC,CASSQLNYGYTF
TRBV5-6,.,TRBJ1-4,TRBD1,TGTGCCAGCAGCTTCGGCAGGGGGCAGGAAAAACTGTTTTTT,CASSFGRGQEKLFF
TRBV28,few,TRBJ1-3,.,TGTGCCAGCAGCCCCCCCGGGATCCACTCTGGAAACACCATATATTTT,CASSPPGIHSGNTIYF
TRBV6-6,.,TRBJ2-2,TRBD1,TGTGCCAGCTTTGACAGGGGGTCCACCGGGGAGCTGTTTTTT,CASFDRGSTGELFF
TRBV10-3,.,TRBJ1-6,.,TGTGCCATCAGCGCGACAGGACTTGGGTCACCCCTCCACTTT,CAISATGLGSPLHF
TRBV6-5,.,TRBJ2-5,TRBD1,TGTGCCAGCAGCCGAGCTCCGGGACAGCAAGAGACCCAGTACTTC,CASSRAPGQQETQYF
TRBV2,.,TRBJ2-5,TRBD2,TGTGCCAGCAGTGGATCTAGCGGGAGAAGCGGAGAGACCCAGTACTTC,CASSGSSGRSGETQYF
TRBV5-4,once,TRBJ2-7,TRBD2,TGTGCCAGCAGCGCGGGACCAGCGGGGGCATATGAGCAGTACTTC,CASSAGPAGAYEQYF
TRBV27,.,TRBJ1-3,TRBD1,TGTGCCAGCAGTTTAGACAGGGAACCTGGAAACACCATATATTTT,CASSLDREPGNTIYF
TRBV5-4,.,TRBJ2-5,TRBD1,TGTGCCAGCAGCCCGACAAAGGGGGCGGGTCAAGAGACCCAGTACTTC,CASSPTKGAGQETQYF
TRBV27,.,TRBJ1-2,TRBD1,TGTGCCAGCAGTTTTACAGGGGCTTCTAACTATGGCTACACCTTC,CASSFTGASNYGYTF
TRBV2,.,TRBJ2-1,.,TGTGCCAGCAGAACAGGGAGCTCCTACAATGAGCAGTTCTTC,CASRTGSSYNEQFF
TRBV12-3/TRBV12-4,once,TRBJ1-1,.,TGTGCCAGCAGTTTGCGTCAGAACACTGAAGCTTTCTTT,CASSLRQNTEAFF
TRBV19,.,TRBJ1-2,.,TGTGCCAGTAGTGGTAATCGCAGGGACGCCGGGAGGTCACATGGCTACACCTTC,CASSGNRRDAGRSHGYTF
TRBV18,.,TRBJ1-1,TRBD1,TGTGCCAGCTCAGCGGACAGGGTGAACACTGAAGCTTTCTTT,CASSADRVNTEAFF
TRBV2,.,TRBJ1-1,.,TGTGCCAGCACCCTGGACAGGAACACTGAAGCTTTCTTT,CASTLDRNTEAFF
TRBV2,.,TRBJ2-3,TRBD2,TGTGCCAGCAATCGAGCGGGAGCTGGGTATACGCAGTATTTT,CASNRAGAGYTQYF
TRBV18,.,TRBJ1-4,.,TGTGCCAGCTCACCGAACGGGGGACCTAATGAAAAACTGTTTTTT,CASSPNGGPNEKLFF
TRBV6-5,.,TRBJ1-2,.,TGTGCCAGCAGAGGGACCGGGGGTGCGGGTGACTACACCTTC,CASRGTGGAGDYTF
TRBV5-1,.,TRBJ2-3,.,TGCGCCAGCAGCCCCTTGCCGGCAGATACGCAGTATTTT,CASSPLPADTQYF
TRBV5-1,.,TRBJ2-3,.,TGCGCCAGCAGCTTGGTACAGGGCGCAGATACGCAGTATTTT,CASSLVQGADTQYF